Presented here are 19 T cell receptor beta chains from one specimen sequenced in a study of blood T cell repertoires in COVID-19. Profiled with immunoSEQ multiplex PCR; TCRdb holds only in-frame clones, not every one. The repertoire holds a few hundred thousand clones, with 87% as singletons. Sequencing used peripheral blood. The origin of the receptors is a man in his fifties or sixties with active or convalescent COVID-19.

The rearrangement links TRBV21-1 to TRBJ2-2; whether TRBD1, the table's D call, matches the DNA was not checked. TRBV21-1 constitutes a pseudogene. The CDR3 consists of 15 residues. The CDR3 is CASSKRHLNTGELFF. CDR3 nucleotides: TGTGCCAGCAGCAAACGACACCTGAACACCGGGGAGCTGTTTTTT.

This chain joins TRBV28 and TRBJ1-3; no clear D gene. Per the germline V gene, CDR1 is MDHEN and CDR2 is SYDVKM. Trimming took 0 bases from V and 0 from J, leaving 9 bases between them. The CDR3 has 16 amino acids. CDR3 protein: CASSLWAGTSGNTIYF. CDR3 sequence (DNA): TGTGCCAGCAGTTTATGGGCAGGCACCTCTGGAAACACCATATATTTT. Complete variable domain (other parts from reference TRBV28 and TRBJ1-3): DVKVTQSSRYLVKRTGEKVFLECVQDMDHENMFWYRQDPGLGLRLIYFSYDVKMKEKGDIPEGYSVSREKKERFSLILESASTNQTSMYLCASSLWAGTSGNTIYFGEGSWLTVV.

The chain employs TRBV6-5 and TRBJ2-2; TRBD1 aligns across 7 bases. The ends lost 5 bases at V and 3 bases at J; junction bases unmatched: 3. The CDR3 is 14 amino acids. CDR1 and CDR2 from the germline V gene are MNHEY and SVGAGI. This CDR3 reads CASSPGGYTGELFF. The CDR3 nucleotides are TGTGCCAGCAGTCCAGGGGGTTACACCGGGGAGCTGTTTTTT.

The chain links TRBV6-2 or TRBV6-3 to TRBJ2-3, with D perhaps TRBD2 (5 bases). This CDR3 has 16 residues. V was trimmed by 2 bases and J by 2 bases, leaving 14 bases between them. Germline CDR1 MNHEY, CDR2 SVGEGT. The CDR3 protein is CASSYRLAPSTDTQYF. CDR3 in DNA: TGTGCCAGCAGTTACCGTCTAGCTCCATCCACAGATACGCAGTATTTT.

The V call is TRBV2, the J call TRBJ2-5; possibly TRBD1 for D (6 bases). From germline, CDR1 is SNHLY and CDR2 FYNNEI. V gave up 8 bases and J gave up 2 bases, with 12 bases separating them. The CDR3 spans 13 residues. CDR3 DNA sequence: TGTGCCAGCGGGACACGGAGTCAAGAGACCCAGTACTTC. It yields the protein CASGTRSQETQYF.

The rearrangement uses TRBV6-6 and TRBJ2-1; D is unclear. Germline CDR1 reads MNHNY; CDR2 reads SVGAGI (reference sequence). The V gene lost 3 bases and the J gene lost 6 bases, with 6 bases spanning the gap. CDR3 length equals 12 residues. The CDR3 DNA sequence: TGTGCCAGCAGTTATTCGGGCAATGAGCAGTTCTTC. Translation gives CASSYSGNEQFF.

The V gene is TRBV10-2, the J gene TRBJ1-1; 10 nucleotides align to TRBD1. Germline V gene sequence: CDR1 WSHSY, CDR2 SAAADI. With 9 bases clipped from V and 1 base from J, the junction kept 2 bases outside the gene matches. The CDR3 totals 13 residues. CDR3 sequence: CASWTGGNTEAFF. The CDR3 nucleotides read TGCGCCAGTTGGACAGGGGGGAACACTGAAGCTTTCTTT.

The CDR3 bases are TGTGCCAGCAGTCCGACTAGGACAGGCTCTGGGGCCAACGTCCTGACTTTC. This codes for CASSPTRTGSGANVLTF. The chain couples TRBV28 to TRBJ2-6; tentatively, D is TRBD1 (7 bases). There are 17 residues in the CDR3. Trimming left V 5 bases short and J 0 bases short, with 14 bases between. Germline V gives CDR1 MDHEN, CDR2 SYDVKM.

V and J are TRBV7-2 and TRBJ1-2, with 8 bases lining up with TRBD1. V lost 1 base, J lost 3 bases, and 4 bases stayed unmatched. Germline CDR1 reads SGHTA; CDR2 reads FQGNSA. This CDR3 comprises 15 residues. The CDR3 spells CASSLGAGGHYGYTF. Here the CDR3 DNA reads TGTGCCAGCAGCTTAGGGGCAGGGGGCCACTATGGCTACACCTTC.

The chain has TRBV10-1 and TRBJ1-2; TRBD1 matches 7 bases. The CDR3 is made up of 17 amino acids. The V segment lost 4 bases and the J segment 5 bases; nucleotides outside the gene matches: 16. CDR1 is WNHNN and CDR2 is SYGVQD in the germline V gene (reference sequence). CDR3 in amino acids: CASSGCDREPSSYGYTF. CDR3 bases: TGCGCCAGCAGTGGCTGTGACAGGGAGCCTTCTTCATATGGCTACACCTTC.

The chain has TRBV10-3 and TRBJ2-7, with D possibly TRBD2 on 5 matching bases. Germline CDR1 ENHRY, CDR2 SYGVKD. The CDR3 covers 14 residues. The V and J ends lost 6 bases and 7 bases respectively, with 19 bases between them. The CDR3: CAISPSAGSGEQYF. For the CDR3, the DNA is TGTGCCATCAGCCCCTCCGCAGGATCGGGAGAGCAGTACTTC.

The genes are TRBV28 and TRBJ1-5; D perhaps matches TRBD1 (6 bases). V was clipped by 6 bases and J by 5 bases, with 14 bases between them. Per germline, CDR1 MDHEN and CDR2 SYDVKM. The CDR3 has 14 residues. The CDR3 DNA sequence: TGTGCCAGCAGATCTGGGACATTTGATCAGCCCCAGCATTTT. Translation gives CASRSGTFDQPQHF.

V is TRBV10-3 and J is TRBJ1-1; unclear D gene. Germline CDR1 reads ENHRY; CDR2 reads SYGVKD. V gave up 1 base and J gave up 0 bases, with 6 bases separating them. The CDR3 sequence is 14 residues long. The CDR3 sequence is CAISEFFLNTEAFF. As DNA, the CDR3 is TGTGCCATCAGTGAGTTCTTCTTGAACACTGAAGCTTTCTTT.

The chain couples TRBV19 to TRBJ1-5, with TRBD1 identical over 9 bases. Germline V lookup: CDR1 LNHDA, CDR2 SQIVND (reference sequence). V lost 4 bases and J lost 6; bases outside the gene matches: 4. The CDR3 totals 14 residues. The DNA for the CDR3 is TGTGCCAGTAGTACAATGACAGGGGGTCAGCCCCAGCATTTT. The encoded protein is CASSTMTGGQPQHF.

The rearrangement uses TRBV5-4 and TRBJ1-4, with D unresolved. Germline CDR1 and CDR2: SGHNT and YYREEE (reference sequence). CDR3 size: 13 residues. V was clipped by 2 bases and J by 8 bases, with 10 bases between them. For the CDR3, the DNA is TGTGCCAGCAGCTTTGGCACGGAGGAAAAACTGTTTTTT. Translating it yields CASSFGTEEKLFF.

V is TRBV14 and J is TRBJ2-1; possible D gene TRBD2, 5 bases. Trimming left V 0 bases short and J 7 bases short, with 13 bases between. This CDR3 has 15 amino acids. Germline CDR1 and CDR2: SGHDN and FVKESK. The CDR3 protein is CASSQDFPDYNEQFF. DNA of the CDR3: TGTGCCAGCAGCCAAGACTTTCCCGACTATAATGAGCAGTTCTTC. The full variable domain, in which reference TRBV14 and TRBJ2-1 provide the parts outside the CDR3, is EAGVTQFPSHSVIEKGQTVTLRCDPISGHDNLYWYRRVMGKEIKFLLHFVKESKQDESGMPNNRFLAERTGGTYSTLKVQPAELEDSGVYFCASSQDFPDYNEQFFGPGTRLTVL.

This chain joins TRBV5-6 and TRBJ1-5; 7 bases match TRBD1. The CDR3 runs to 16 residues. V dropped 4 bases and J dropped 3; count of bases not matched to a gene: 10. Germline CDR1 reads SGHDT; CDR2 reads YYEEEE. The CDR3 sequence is CASSPRQGRSNQPQHF. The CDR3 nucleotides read TGTGCCAGCAGCCCCCGACAGGGAAGGTCCAATCAGCCCCAGCATTTT. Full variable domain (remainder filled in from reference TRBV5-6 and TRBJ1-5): DAGVTQSPTHLIKTRGQQVTLRCSPKSGHDTVSWYQQALGQGPQFIFQYYEEEERQRGNFPDRFSGHQFPNYSSELNVNALLLGDSALYLCASSPRQGRSNQPQHFGDGTRLSIL.

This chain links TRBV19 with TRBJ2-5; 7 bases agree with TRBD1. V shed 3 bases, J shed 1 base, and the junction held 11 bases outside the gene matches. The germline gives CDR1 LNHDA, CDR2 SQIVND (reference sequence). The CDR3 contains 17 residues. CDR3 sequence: CASSIRSGQRTQETQYF. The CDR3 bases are TGTGCCAGTAGTATCAGATCGGGACAGAGGACCCAAGAGACCCAGTACTTC.

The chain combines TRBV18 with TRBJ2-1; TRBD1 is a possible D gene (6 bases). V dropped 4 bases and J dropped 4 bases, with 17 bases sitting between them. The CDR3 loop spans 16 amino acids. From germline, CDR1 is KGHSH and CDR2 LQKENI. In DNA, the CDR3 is TGTGCCAGCTCACTAGGACAGAAGGGCCCTTACAATGAGCAGTTCTTC. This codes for CASSLGQKGPYNEQFF.